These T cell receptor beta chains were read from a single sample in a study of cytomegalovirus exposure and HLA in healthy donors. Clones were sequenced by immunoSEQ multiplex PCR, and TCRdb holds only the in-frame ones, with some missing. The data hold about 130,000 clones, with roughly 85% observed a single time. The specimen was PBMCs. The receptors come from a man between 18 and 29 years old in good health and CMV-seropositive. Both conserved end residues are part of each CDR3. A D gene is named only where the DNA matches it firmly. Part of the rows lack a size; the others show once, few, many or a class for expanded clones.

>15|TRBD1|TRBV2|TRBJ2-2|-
CASSAGTVNTGELFF
TGTGCCAGCAGTGCGGGGACAGTGAACACCGGGGAGCTGTTTTTT
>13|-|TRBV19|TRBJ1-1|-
CASARSGNTEAFF
TGTGCCAGCGCACGATCCGGGAACACTGAAGCTTTCTTT
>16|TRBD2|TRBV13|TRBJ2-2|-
CASSLAGGAYTGELFF
TGTGCCAGCAGCTTAGCCGGGGGGGCGTACACCGGGGAGCTGTTTTTT
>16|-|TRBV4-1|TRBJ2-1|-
CASSHQPGAGADEQFF
TGCGCCAGCAGCCATCAGCCCGGGGCAGGGGCCGATGAGCAGTTCTTC
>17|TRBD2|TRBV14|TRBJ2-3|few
CASSQFGRGGFTDTQYF
TGTGCCAGCAGCCAATTCGGACGGGGGGGTTTCACAGATACGCAGTATTTT
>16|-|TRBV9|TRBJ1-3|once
CASSVGEGNSGNTIYF
TGTGCCAGCAGCGTAGGAGAGGGAAACTCTGGAAACACCATATATTTT
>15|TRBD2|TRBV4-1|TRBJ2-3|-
CASSPERGRRDTQYF
TGCGCCAGCAGCCCTGAGCGGGGCCGCAGGGATACGCAGTATTTT
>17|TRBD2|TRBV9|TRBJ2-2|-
CASSIRRGGGDDGELFF
TGTGCCAGCAGCATTAGGCGGGGGGGCGGAGATGACGGGGAGCTGTTTTTT
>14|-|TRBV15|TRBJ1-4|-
CATGFDRTGEKLFF
TGTGCCACCGGATTCGACAGGACCGGGGAAAAACTGTTTTTT
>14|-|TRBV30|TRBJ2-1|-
CASVGQSSYNEQFF
TGTGCCTCGGTGGGACAAAGCTCCTACAATGAGCAGTTCTTC
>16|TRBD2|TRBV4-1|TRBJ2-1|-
CASSQGRLAVRTEQFF
TGCGCCAGCAGCCAAGGTCGACTAGCGGTAAGAACTGAGCAGTTCTTC
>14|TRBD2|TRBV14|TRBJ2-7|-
CASSPVVGGYEQYF
TGTGCCAGCAGCCCGGTTGTCGGGGGGTACGAGCAGTACTTC
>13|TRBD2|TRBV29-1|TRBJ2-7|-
CSAGLAGPYEQYF
TGCAGCGCCGGACTAGCGGGTCCCTACGAGCAGTACTTC
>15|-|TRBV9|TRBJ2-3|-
CASSVAGVSTDTQYF
TGTGCCAGCAGCGTAGCCGGGGTTAGCACAGATACGCAGTATTTT
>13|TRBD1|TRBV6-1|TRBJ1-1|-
CASIGTGVTEAFF
TGTGCCAGCATCGGAACAGGGGTAACTGAAGCTTTCTTT
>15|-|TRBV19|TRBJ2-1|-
CASSILQSISDEQFF
TGTGCCAGTAGTATATTACAGTCCATTAGCGATGAGCAGTTCTTC
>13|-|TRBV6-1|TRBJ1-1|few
CASSEGWRLEAFF
TGTGCCAGCAGTGAAGGTTGGCGGCTTGAAGCTTTCTTT
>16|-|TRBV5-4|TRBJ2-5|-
CASSPPDFGGAETQYF
TGTGCCAGCAGCCCCCCGGATTTTGGCGGGGCAGAGACCCAGTACTTC
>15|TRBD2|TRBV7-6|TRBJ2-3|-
CASRPSGAITDTQYF
TGTGCCAGCAGACCTAGCGGGGCGATCACAGATACGCAGTATTTT
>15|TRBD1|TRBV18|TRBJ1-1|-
CASSPEGGGLTEAFF
TGTGCCAGCTCACCGGAAGGGGGCGGTCTCACTGAAGCTTTCTTT
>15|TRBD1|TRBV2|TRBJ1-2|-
CASSETGDLSYGYTF
TGTGCCAGCAGCGAAACAGGGGATCTCTCCTATGGCTACACCTTC
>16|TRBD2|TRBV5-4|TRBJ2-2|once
CASSRASGGRTGELFF
TGTGCCAGCAGCCGAGCTAGCGGGGGCAGAACCGGGGAGCTGTTTTTT
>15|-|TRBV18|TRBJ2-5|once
CASSRAGGNLETQYF
TGTGCCAGCTCACGAGCAGGGGGGAATCTTGAGACCCAGTACTTC
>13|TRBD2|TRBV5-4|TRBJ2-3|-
CASSLLAADTQYF
TGTGCCAGCAGCTTGCTAGCGGCAGATACGCAGTATTTT
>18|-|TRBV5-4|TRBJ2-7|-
CASSLKEISTLNTDEQYF
TGTGCCAGCAGCTTGAAGGAAATTTCGACTTTAAACACCGACGAGCAGTACTTC
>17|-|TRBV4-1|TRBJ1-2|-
CASSQGLRGNSNYGYTF
TGCGCCAGCAGCCAAGGTTTAAGGGGCAACTCTAACTATGGCTACACCTTC
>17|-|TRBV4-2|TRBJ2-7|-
CASSQDPSQYKSYEQYF
TGTGCCAGCAGCCAAGATCCCTCACAGTATAAGTCCTACGAGCAGTACTTC
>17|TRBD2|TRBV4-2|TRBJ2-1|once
CASSQADLNSGADEQFF
TGTGCCAGCAGCCAAGCCGATCTTAATAGCGGGGCAGATGAGCAGTTCTTC
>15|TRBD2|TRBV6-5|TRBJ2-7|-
CASSLRLAGGYEQYF
TGTGCCAGCAGTCTGAGACTAGCGGGGGGCTACGAGCAGTACTTC
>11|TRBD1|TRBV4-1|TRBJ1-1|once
CASRTGGEAFF
TGCGCCAGCAGAACAGGGGGGGAAGCTTTCTTT
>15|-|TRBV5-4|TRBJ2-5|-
CASKRFSRGRETQYF
TGTGCCAGCAAAAGGTTTTCCAGGGGTAGGGAGACCCAGTACTTC
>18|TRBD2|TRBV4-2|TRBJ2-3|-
CASSQAGVGTSGADTQYF
TGTGCCAGCAGCCAAGCTGGCGTGGGGACTAGCGGGGCAGATACGCAGTATTTT
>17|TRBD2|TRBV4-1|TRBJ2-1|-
CASSQGSSGGPYNEQFF
TGCGCCAGCAGCCAAGGGTCTAGCGGGGGACCCTACAATGAGCAGTTCTTC